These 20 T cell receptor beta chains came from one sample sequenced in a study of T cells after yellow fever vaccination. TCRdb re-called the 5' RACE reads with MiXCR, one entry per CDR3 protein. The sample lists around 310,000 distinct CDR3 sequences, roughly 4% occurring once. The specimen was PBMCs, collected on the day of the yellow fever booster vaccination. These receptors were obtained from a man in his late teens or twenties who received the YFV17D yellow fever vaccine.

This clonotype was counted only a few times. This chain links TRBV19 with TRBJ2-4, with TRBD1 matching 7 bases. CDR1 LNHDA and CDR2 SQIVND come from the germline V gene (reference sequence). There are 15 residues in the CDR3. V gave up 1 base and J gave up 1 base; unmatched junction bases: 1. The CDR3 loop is CASSIVDRAKNIQYF. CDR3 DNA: TGTGCCAGTAGTATAGTGGACAGGGCCAAAAACATTCAGTACTTC.

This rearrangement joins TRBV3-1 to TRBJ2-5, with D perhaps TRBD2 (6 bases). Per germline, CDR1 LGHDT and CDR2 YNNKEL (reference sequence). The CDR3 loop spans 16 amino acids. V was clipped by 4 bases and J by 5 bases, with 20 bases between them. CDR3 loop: CASSPGQLSGGETQYF. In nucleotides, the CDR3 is TGTGCCAGCAGCCCCGGGCAATTGAGCGGAGGGGAGACCCAGTACTTC.

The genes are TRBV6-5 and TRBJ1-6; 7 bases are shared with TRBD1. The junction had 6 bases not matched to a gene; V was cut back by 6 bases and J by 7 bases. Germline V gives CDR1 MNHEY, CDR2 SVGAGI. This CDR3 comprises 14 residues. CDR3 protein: CASRFDRENSPLHF. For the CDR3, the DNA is TGTGCCAGCAGATTCGACAGGGAAAATTCACCCCTCCACTTT.

CDR3 DNA sequence: TGTGCCAGCAGGGGACAGGGGGCACCCCTGTCCCCCTACGAGCAGTACGTC. It specifies CASRGQGAPLSPYEQYV. The V and J genes are TRBV6-1 and TRBJ2-7, with 12 bases fitting TRBD1. The CDR3 runs 17 residues. Germline CDR1 and CDR2: MNHNS and SASEGT. V gave up 6 bases and J gave up 2 bases; unmatched junction bases: 11.

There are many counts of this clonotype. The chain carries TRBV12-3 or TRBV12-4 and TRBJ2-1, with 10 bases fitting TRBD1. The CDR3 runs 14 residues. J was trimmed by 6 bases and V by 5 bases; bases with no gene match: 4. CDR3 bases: TGTGCCAGCAGTCCGGACAGGGGGGTCAATGAGCAGTTCTTC. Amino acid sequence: CASSPDRGVNEQFF.

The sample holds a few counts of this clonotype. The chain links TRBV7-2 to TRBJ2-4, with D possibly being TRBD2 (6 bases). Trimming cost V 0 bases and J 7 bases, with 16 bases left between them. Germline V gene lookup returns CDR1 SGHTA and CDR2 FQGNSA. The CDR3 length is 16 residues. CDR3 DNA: TGTGCCAGCAGCTTAGCTGGTCAAAGACTAGTGAACATTCAGTACTTC. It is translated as CASSLAGQRLVNIQYF.

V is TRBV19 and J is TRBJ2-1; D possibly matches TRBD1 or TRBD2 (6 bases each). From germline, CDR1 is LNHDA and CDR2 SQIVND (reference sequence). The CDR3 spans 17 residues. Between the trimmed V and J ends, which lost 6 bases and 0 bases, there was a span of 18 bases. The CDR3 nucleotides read TGTGCCAGTAGACCTGAGGGGGGCAGGAGCTCCTACAATGAGCAGTTCTTC. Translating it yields CASRPEGGRSSYNEQFF.

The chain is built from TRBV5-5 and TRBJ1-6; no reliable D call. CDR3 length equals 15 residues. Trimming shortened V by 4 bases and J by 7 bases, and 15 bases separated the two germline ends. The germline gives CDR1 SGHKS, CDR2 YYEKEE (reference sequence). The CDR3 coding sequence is TGTGCCAGCAGCCCCCGGCGGACGTTAAATTCACCCCTCCACTTT. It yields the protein CASSPRRTLNSPLHF. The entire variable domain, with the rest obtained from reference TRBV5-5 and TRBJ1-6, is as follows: DAGVTQSPTHLIKTRGQQVTLRCSPISGHKSVSWYQQVLGQGPQFIFQYYEKEERGRGNFPDRFSARQFPNYSSELNVNALLLGDSALYLCASSPRRTLNSPLHFGNGTRLTVT.

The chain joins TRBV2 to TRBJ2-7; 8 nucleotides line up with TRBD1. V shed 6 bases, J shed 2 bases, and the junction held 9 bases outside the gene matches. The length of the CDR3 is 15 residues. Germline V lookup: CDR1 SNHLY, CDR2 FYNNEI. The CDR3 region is CASRAAGGTAYEQYF. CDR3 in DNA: TGTGCCAGCAGAGCAGCAGGGGGCACGGCCTACGAGCAGTACTTC.

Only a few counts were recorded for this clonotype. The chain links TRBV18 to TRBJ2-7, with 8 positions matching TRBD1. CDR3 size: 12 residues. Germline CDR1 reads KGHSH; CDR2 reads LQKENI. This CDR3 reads CASSPRQGTLWV. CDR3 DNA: TGTGCCAGCTCACCGCGACAGGGGACCCTATGGGTC.

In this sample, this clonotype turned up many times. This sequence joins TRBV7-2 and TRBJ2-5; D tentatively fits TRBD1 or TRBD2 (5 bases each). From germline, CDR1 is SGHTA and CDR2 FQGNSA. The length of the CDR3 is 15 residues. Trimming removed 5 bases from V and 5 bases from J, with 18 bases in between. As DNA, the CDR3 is TGTGCCAGCAGCCCCACGGCAGGGACGGGGGAGACCCAGTACTTC. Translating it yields CASSPTAGTGETQYF.

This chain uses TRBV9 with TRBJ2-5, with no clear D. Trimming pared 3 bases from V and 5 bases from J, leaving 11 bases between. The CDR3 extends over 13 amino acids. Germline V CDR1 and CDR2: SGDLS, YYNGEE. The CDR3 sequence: CASSAGLEETQYF. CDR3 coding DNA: TGTGCCAGCAGCGCCGGGCTAGAGGAGACCCAGTACTTC.

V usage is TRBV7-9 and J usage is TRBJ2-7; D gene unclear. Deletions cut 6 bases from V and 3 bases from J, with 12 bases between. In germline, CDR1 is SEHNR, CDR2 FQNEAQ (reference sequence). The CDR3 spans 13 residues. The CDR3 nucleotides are TGTGCCAGCAGATCGGACCCCGGCTACGAGCAGTACTTC. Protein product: CASRSDPGYEQYF.

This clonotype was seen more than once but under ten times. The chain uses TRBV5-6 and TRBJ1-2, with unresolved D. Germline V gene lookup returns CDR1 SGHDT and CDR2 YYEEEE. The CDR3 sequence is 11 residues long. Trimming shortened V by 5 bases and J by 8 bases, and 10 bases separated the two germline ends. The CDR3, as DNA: TGTGCCAGCAGGAGACGGCAGGGCTACACCTTC. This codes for CASRRRQGYTF.

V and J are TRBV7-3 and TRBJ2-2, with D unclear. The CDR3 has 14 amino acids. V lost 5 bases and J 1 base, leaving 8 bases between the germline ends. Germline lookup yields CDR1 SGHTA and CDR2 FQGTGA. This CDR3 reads CASSAQMNTGELFF. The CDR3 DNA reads TGTGCCAGCAGCGCTCAGATGAACACCGGGGAGCTGTTTTTT.

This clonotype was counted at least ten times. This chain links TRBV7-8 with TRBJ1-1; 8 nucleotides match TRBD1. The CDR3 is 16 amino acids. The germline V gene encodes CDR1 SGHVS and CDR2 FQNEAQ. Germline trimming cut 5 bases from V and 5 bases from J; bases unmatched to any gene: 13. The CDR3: CASSPRPRDRITEAFF. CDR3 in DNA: TGTGCCAGCAGCCCGCGGCCCCGGGACAGGATAACTGAAGCTTTCTTT.

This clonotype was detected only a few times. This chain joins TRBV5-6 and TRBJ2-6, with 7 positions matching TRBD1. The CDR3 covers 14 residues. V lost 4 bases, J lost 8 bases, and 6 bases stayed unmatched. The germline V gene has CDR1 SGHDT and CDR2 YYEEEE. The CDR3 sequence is CASSESTGTNVLTF. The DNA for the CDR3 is TGTGCCAGCAGCGAATCGACAGGGACCAACGTCCTGACTTTC.

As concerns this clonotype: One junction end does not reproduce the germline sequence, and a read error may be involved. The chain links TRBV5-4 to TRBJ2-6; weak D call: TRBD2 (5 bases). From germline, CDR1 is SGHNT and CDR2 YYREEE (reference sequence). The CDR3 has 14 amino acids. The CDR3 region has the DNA TGTGCCGGCAGCCGCCCTGAGGGTGGCAACGTCCTGACTTTC. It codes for CAGSRPEGGNVLTF.

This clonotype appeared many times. CDR3 sequence (DNA): TGTGCCAGCAGCACAGGGCCCTACAATGAGCAGTTCTTC. It specifies CASSTGPYNEQFF. V and J are TRBV6-5 and TRBJ2-1; the D gene is possibly TRBD1 (6 bases). The CDR3 spans 13 residues. The germline V gene has CDR1 MNHEY and CDR2 SVGAGI. Deletions cut 6 bases from V and 2 bases from J, with 8 bases between.

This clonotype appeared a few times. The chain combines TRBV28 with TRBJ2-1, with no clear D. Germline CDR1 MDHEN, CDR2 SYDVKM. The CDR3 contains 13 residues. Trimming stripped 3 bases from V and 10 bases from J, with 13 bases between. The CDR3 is CASSFHTMGEQFF. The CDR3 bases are TGTGCCAGCAGTTTTCACACGATGGGGGAGCAGTTCTTC. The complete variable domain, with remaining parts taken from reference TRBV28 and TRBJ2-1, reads DVKVTQSSRYLVKRTGEKVFLECVQDMDHENMFWYRQDPGLGLRLIYFSYDVKMKEKGDIPEGYSVSREKKERFSLILESASTNQTSMYLCASSFHTMGEQFFGPGTRLTVL.